The 23 T cell receptor beta chains below all came from one sample that was sequenced in a study of cytomegalovirus exposure and HLA in healthy donors. Primers included in the PCR were 60 Vbeta and 13 Jbeta primers. Profiling relied on immunoSEQ multiplex PCR, and the TCRdb table lists in-frame clones only, not all of them. The sample holds 130,000 or so clones, almost 85% seen once. The material sequenced was PBMCs. The receptors come from a woman aged 40 to 50 in good health and CMV-seronegative.

This clone has a single count. The J gene is TRBJ2-1, the V gene TRBV6-5; D perhaps matches TRBD2 (5 bases). Germline CDR1 is MNHEY and CDR2 is SVGAGI. This CDR3 has 16 residues. Trimming removed 2 bases at V and 6 bases at J, with 17 bases between. The DNA for the CDR3 is TGTGCCAGCAGTTACCCCCGGGATTCGGTCGGCAATGAGCAGTTCTTC. This sequence encodes CASSYPRDSVGNEQFF.

V gene TRBV4-2 combines with J gene TRBJ2-1; TRBD2 matches 15 bases. V lost 0 bases, J lost 8 bases, and 5 bases stayed unmatched. CDR3 length: 17 amino acids. CDR1 and CDR2 from the germline V gene are LGHNA and YNFKEQ. CDR3 loop: CASSQEGGLAGGYEQFF. The CDR3 nucleotides are TGTGCCAGCAGCCAAGAGGGGGGACTAGCGGGAGGATATGAGCAGTTCTTC.

The table lists this clone with a few counts. V and J are TRBV27 and TRBJ2-7, with TRBD2 matching 9 bases. CDR1 MNHEY and CDR2 SMNVEV come from the germline V gene (reference sequence). CDR3 length: 14 residues. The J segment lost 7 bases and the V segment lost 0 bases, leaving 4 bases of the junction unmatched. CDR3 sequence reads: CASSLSNSGGEQYF. CDR3 sequence (DNA): TGTGCCAGCAGTTTATCGAACAGCGGGGGGGAGCAGTACTTC.

The CDR3: CASSLAVSTYEQFF. CDR3 in DNA: TGTGCCAGCAGCTTAGCGGTCTCTACTTATGAGCAGTTCTTC. The chain couples TRBV11-2 to TRBJ2-1, with D uncertain. Germline values: CDR1 SGHAT, CDR2 FQNNGV. Trimming took off 1 base at V and 8 bases at J, with 12 bases between the two ends. The CDR3 length is 14 residues. Complete variable domain (other parts from reference TRBV11-2 and TRBJ2-1): EAGVAQSPRYKIIEKRQSVAFWCNPISGHATLYWYQQILGQGPKLLIQFQNNGVVDDSQLPKDRFSAERLKGVDSTLKIQPAKLEDSAVYLCASSLAVSTYEQFFGPGTRLTVL.

Concerning this clone itself: One end of the junction does not line up with germline, which may come from a read error. The chain employs TRBV7-9 and TRBJ2-5; 10 positions agree with TRBD2. There are 16 residues in the CDR3. CDR1 SEHNR and CDR2 FQNEAQ come from the germline V gene (reference sequence). CDR3 region: CSSSLRLAGERETQYF. CDR3 in DNA: TGTTCCAGCAGCTTACGGCTAGCGGGAGAGCGTGAGACCCAGTACTTC. Full variable domain (outside the CDR3, taken from reference TRBV7-9 and TRBJ2-5): DTGVSQNPRHKITKRGQNVTFRCDPISEHNRLYWYRQTLGQGPEFLTYFQNEAQLEKSRLLSDRFSAERPKGSFSTLEIQRTEQGDSAMYLCSSSLRLAGERETQYFGPGTRLLVL.

This chain links TRBV12-5 with TRBJ2-3; 14 nucleotides match TRBD2. Germline lookup yields CDR1 LGHNT and CDR2 FRNRAP. This CDR3 is built from 22 residues. Trimming at V came to 2 bases and at J to 4 bases, leaving 20 bases not matched to a gene. DNA for the CDR3: TGTGCTAGTGGTTTGATTGTGGGTAGGAAGACGGGACTAGCGGGAGTATCAGATACGCAGTATTTT. Translation: CASGLIVGRKTGLAGVSDTQYF. Full variable domain (missing parts from reference TRBV12-5 and TRBJ2-3): DARVTQTPRHKVTEMGQEVTMRCQPILGHNTVFWYRQTMMQGLELLAYFRNRAPLDDSGMPKDRFSAEMPDATLATLKIQPSEPRDSAVYFCASGLIVGRKTGLAGVSDTQYFGPGTRLTVL.

The rearrangement links TRBV6-5 to TRBJ1-2, with 8 positions matching TRBD1. The length of the CDR3 is 12 residues. The V and J ends lost 7 bases and 10 bases, in that order; junction bases with no gene match: 8. Germline V gene data show CDR1 as MNHEY and CDR2 as SVGAGI. The CDR3 DNA reads as TGTGCCAGCACTGGGACAGGAATGCACTACACCTTC. Its translation is CASTGTGMHYTF.

The chain joins TRBV10-3 to TRBJ2-3, with no clear D. CDR1 is ENHRY, CDR2 SYGVKD, per germline. With 6 bases removed from V and 4 bases from J, the gap between germline ends came to 11 bases. The CDR3 is 13 residues long. DNA of the CDR3: TGTGCCATCAGGTCCCCACCGGCAGATACGCAGTATTTT. Translated, it gives CAIRSPPADTQYF.

This chain joins TRBV14 and TRBJ2-3; weak D call: TRBD2 (5 bases). The CDR3 is 15 amino acids. V gave up 0 bases and J gave up 4 bases, with 11 bases separating them. CDR1 and CDR2 from the germline V gene are SGHDN and FVKESK. Written as DNA, the CDR3 is TGTGCCAGCAGCCAAGATCCAGAAGCGGCAGATACGCAGTATTTT. This sequence encodes CASSQDPEAADTQYF.

The rearrangement links TRBV7-2 to TRBJ2-7; D is possibly TRBD2 (5 bases). The V gene's germline CDR1 is SGHTA and CDR2 FQGNSA. Trimming pared 5 bases from V and 0 bases from J, leaving 8 bases between. The CDR3 runs 13 residues. CDR3 bases: TGTGCCAGCAGCCGACTAATCTCCTACGAGCAGTACTTC. Amino acids: CASSRLISYEQYF.

The CDR3 sequence: CASSLASLSPDEQFF. The CDR3 nucleotides read TGTGCCAGCAGCTTAGCTAGCCTGAGCCCGGATGAGCAGTTCTTC. The genes are TRBV7-9 and TRBJ2-1; D is uncertain. Germline lookup yields CDR1 SEHNR and CDR2 FQNEAQ (reference sequence). V was trimmed by 0 bases and J by 8 bases, leaving 14 bases between them. The CDR3 contains 15 residues.

The chain joins TRBV7-9 to TRBJ2-7; D unclear. The CDR3 runs 14 residues. Trimming left V 1 base short and J 2 bases short, with 9 bases between. Germline loops: CDR1 SEHNR, CDR2 FQNEAQ (reference sequence). The CDR3 reads CASSLVPGTYEQYF. CDR3 nucleotides: TGTGCCAGCAGCTTAGTTCCAGGAACCTACGAGCAGTACTTC.

Of note for this clone: The junction does not match germline at one end; this may be a read error. This chain joins TRBV2 and TRBJ2-7; D remains ambiguous. The CDR3 is 11 residues long. Germline values: CDR1 SNHLY, CDR2 FYNNEI. The CDR3 is CASSEYSFTVF. The CDR3 DNA sequence: TGTGCCAGCAGTGAGTACAGTTTTACTGTTTTC.

This clone was seen more than once but under ten times. The chain carries TRBV7-2 and TRBJ1-2; 7 positions agree with TRBD1. V gave up 3 bases and J gave up 2 bases; unmatched junction bases: 6. The CDR3 covers 15 residues. Germline V lookup: CDR1 SGHTA, CDR2 FQGNSA. CDR3 in DNA: TGTGCCAGCAGCTTTGCCGGACAGGCAAACTATGGCTACACCTTC. Its protein product is CASSFAGQANYGYTF.

The rearrangement uses TRBV5-5 and TRBJ2-6; D uncertain. With 4 bases removed from V and 1 base from J, the gap between germline ends came to 12 bases. This CDR3 comprises 16 residues. CDR1 and CDR2 from the germline V gene are SGHKS and YYEKEE (reference sequence). This chain's CDR3 is CASSPRVGSGANVLTF. The CDR3 DNA follows: TGTGCCAGCAGCCCGAGAGTCGGGTCTGGGGCCAACGTCCTGACTTTC.

This clone was observed a few times. This sample also contains other DNA sequences that code for the same CDR3. V usage is TRBV7-9 and J usage is TRBJ2-1; 7 nucleotides match TRBD2. V lost 2 bases and J lost 0; bases outside the gene matches: 4. Per germline, CDR1 SEHNR and CDR2 FQNEAQ (reference sequence). This CDR3 has 16 residues. CDR3 coding DNA: TGTGCCAGCAGCTTAAGTCTAGCGGCCTCCTACAATGAGCAGTTCTTC. This encodes CASSLSLAASYNEQFF.

The chain combines TRBV5-1 with TRBJ2-1; the match to TRBD2 covers 7 bases. The CDR3 is made up of 15 amino acids. CDR1 is SGHRS, CDR2 YFSETQ, per germline. V lost 0 bases, J lost 8 bases, and 8 bases stayed unmatched. The CDR3 nucleotides read TGCGCCAGCAGCTTGGCCGCGGGAGTGGGGTATGAGCAGTTCTTC. Protein product: CASSLAAGVGYEQFF.

The chain employs TRBV15 and TRBJ1-2, with 12 bases identical to TRBD1. CDR1 and CDR2 (germline): LNHNV, YYDKDF (reference sequence). CDR3 size: 15 residues. Trimming took 3 bases from V and 6 from J; bases not matched to a gene: 5. The CDR3 sequence: CATSSPGQGANGYTF. In DNA form, the CDR3 reads TGTGCCACCAGCAGTCCGGGACAGGGGGCTAATGGCTACACCTTC.

The rearrangement uses TRBV4-1 and TRBJ2-7; possibly TRBD2 for D (5 bases). Germline V gene lookup returns CDR1 MGHRA and CDR2 YSYEKL. Trimming removed 1 base at V and 4 bases at J, with 11 bases between. The length of the CDR3 is 14 residues. As DNA, the CDR3 is TGCGCCAGCAGCCAAGTTACGGGAATATACGAGCAGTACTTC. It is translated as CASSQVTGIYEQYF.

V usage is TRBV21-1 and J usage is TRBJ1-2; TRBD1, as called in the table, went unchecked against the DNA. TRBV21-1 is designated a pseudogene. The CDR3 length is 15 residues. The CDR3 coding sequence is TGTGCCAGCAGCGGAGGACAGGGGGATGAAGATGGCTACACCTTC. Encoded protein: CASSGGQGDEDGYTF.

This clone was found once. The sample carries other DNA sequences with the same CDR3. The genes are TRBV27 and TRBJ2-1; tentative D call: TRBD2 (5 bases). Germline V gene sequence: CDR1 MNHEY, CDR2 SMNVEV (reference sequence). Trimming removed 2 bases at V and 6 bases at J, with 8 bases between. The CDR3 is 13 amino acids. The CDR3 region is CASSLGLANEQFF. Here the CDR3 DNA reads TGTGCCAGCAGTTTAGGTCTAGCCAATGAGCAGTTCTTC.

The chain employs TRBV6-5 and TRBJ1-1; D is ambiguous. V lost 0 bases, J lost 1 base, and 9 bases lay in between. The CDR3 length is 15 residues. The V gene's germline CDR1 is MNHEY and CDR2 SVGAGI. In DNA form, the CDR3 reads TGTGCCAGCAGTTACTCGAAAACAAGGAACACTGAAGCTTTCTTT. This gives the protein CASSYSKTRNTEAFF.

V gene TRBV19 combines with J gene TRBJ1-1; D call uncertain. CDR1 LNHDA and CDR2 SQIVND come from the germline V gene (reference sequence). Trimming took off 7 bases at V and 1 base at J, with 16 bases between the two ends. The CDR3 runs to 15 residues. The chain's CDR3 is CASNTMGLSNTEAFF. The CDR3 DNA follows: TGTGCCAGTAATACAATGGGCCTTTCGAACACTGAAGCTTTCTTT.